A selection of T cell receptor beta chains follows, all from one sample in a study of lymphopenia after photon versus proton radiotherapy. Some clones are missing from TCRdb's copy, which holds only in-frame ones; the method was immunoSEQ multiplex PCR. The data contain about 65,000 clones, 87% of them singletons. Sequencing used peripheral blood, obtained from a patient treated with proton-based radiotherapy. Receptors were obtained from a man older than 75 with esophageal cancer. Both conserved end residues are trimmed from each CDR3. The D gene is left open where the match is weak.

j_call | v_call | d_call | cdr3_aa
TRBJ2-1 | TRBV2 | NA | ASSEALRTNRRNEQF
TRBJ2-2 | TRBV19 | TRBD1 | ASTGGRELF
TRBJ2-6 | TRBV27 | NA | ASSPGSSGANVLT
TRBJ2-1 | TRBV19 | NA | ASTFDAGLYNEQF
TRBJ1-6 | TRBV6-6 | NA | ASSYAYNNSPLH
TRBJ2-1 | TRBV5-4 | NA | ASSPGVAVSLNEQF
TRBJ1-2 | TRBV6-6 | NA | ASSPIRGINYGYT
TRBJ2-7 | TRBV6-5 | TRBD1 | ASSYSTGENYEQY
TRBJ2-3 | TRBV11-2 | TRBD2 | ASSFSGSRTDTQY
TRBJ2-7 | TRBV6-5 | NA | ASSYKGYEQY
TRBJ2-1 | TRBV4-2 | NA | ASSQVGGNEQF
TRBJ2-5 | TRBV5-1 | NA | ASSNRVETQY
TRBJ1-1 | TRBV2 | NA | ASSAPTGRTEAF
TRBJ2-3 | TRBV10-3 | NA | AIKTELYQDTQY
TRBJ2-5 | TRBV7-8 | TRBD2 | ASSSAGETQY
TRBJ1-2 | TRBV27 | NA | ASRPPGFNYGYT
TRBJ2-1 | TRBV10-3 | NA | AISYSAVYNEQF
TRBJ2-7 | TRBV6-1 | TRBD2 | ASSGRGNEQY
TRBJ1-1 | TRBV6-4 | NA | ASSEGRGTEAF
TRBJ2-7 | TRBV5-4 | TRBD1 | ASSPTDRGSQQY
TRBJ2-5 | TRBV30 | TRBD2 | AWSGGREETQY
TRBJ2-5 | TRBV28 | NA | ASSFVETQY
TRBJ2-1 | TRBV19 | TRBD1 | ASSTRQGVYNEQF
TRBJ1-1 | TRBV27 | NA | ASSYREIGSLTHTEAF
TRBJ1-1 | TRBV6-1 | TRBD1 | ASSPTGGSTEAF
TRBJ2-3 | TRBV14 | NA | ASSQEGTPTDTQY
TRBJ1-5 | TRBV27 | NA | ASSFGGFGQPQH
TRBJ1-2 | TRBV6-5 | NA | ASSYGDRDFGYT
TRBJ2-5 | TRBV12-5 | TRBD2 | ASAFPLGLAGDQETQY
TRBJ1-1 | TRBV18 | NA | ASSPSMRTEAF
TRBJ2-1 | TRBV15 | NA | ATAEGWYNEQF
TRBJ2-7 | TRBV5-4 | NA | ASRTGTTLGEQY
TRBJ2-7 | TRBV7-6 | TRBD1 | ASSLVSGTGGNEQY
TRBJ1-5 | TRBV6-6 | NA | ASTGEFNQPQH
TRBJ2-6 | TRBV6-5 | NA | ASNTGSSGANVLT
TRBJ1-1 | TRBV18 | NA | ASWLDTEAF
TRBJ1-3 | TRBV2 | NA | ASSDPSVAGNTIY
TRBJ1-1 | TRBV11-2 | TRBD1 | ASSWGTGGDGEAF
TRBJ2-2 | TRBV7-2 | NA | ASSLVPGFVIGELF
TRBJ1-4 | TRBV18 | TRBD1 | ASSPGTENEKLF
TRBJ2-5 | TRBV7-6 | NA | ASSLNARPDEAQY
TRBJ1-4 | TRBV19 | NA | ASSPRGTDEKLF
TRBJ2-3 | TRBV7-2 | NA | ASSSKRFAGAGDTQY
TRBJ1-1 | TRBV20-1 | NA | SASGGAEAF
TRBJ1-6 | TRBV6-6 | NA | ASSSRNSPLH
TRBJ2-5 | TRBV20-1 | NA | SVRPRETQY
TRBJ1-3 | TRBV7-2 | TRBD1 | ASSTRDSSRLY
TRBJ2-3 | TRBV9 | NA | ASSVASGTDTQY
TRBJ2-5 | TRBV7-9 | NA | ASSLGLSVETQY